This note documents a single T cell receptor beta chain sequence. Its cognate antigen is unknown. This entry is derived from a study of a mutant IDH1 vaccine in newly diagnosed glioma. About the research overall: Patients received eight vaccinations in weeks 1, 3, 5, 7, 11, 15, 19, 23. Therapy received beforehand was radiotherapy, temozolomide, or both, with most patients given both. Overall study findings and caveats: There were vaccine-induced immune responses in more than 85% of the patients.

CDR1 is SGHRS and CDR2 is YFSETQ in the germline V gene. CDR3 length equals 15 residues. The J segment lost 3 bases and the V segment lost 7 bases, leaving 6 bases of the junction unmatched. The protocol was immunoSEQ multiplex PCR, while the TCRdb copy is restricted to in-frame clones and leaves out a portion. Among 60,000 or so clones listed, about 81% were seen once. Time point meaning: week 23, last vaccination. Each dose delivered 300 ug of mutant IDH1 20-mer peptide subcutaneously with imiquimod. This specimen was PBMCs, taken from a glioma patient whose treatment included an IDH1 peptide vaccine. This TCR was sampled from a woman aged 40 to 50 with glioma. Some clones in this sample may be carry-over from other donors' samples. This rearrangement joins TRBV5-1 to TRBJ2-6, with TRBD1 identical over 8 bases. This CDR3 reads CASSAGGVGANVLTF. CDR3 DNA sequence: TGCGCCAGCTCGGCAGGGGGCGTTGGGGCCAACGTCCTGACTTTC.